The 29 T cell receptor beta chains in this list originate from one sample, sequenced in a study of OX40 agonist ivuxolimab in advanced cancers. This table comes from immunoSEQ multiplex PCR, and its TCRdb copy is limited to in-frame clones, with some not included. The sample includes some 140,000 clones, around 93% of them seen just once. Sequencing was performed on CD4+ or CD8+ T cells sorted from blood, taken in a trial of the OX40 agonist ivuxolimab. These receptors all stem from an adult with an advanced solid tumor such as melanoma, head and neck, liver or kidney cancer.

This chain uses TRBV11-3 with TRBJ2-3; TRBD2 agrees at 10 bases. V gave up 9 bases and J gave up 2 bases; unmatched junction bases: 11. Germline values: CDR1 SGHNT, CDR2 YENEEA. There are 16 residues in the CDR3. CDR3 in amino acids: CARGGSSGSFTDTQYF. For the CDR3, the DNA is TGTGCCAGGGGCGGATCTAGCGGGAGTTTCACAGATACGCAGTATTTT.

The genes are TRBV12-5 and TRBJ1-5; a weak D match, TRBD1 (6 bases). V was clipped by 1 base and J by 4 bases, with 11 bases between them. Germline CDR1 and CDR2: LGHNT and FRNRAP. The CDR3 consists of 15 residues. The CDR3: CASGLAGGRNQPQHF. The CDR3 nucleotides read TGTGCTAGTGGTTTGGCCGGGGGCCGAAATCAGCCCCAGCATTTT.

In DNA form, the CDR3 reads TGCGCCAGCTTGGACGGACAGAATGAAAAACTGTTTTTT. It yields the protein CASLDGQNEKLFF. The chain employs TRBV10-2 and TRBJ1-4; D perhaps matches TRBD1 (6 bases). The CDR3 has 13 residues. V lost 8 bases, J lost 5 bases, and 12 bases lay in between. Per germline, CDR1 WSHSY and CDR2 SAAADI.

The gene calls are TRBV19 and TRBJ2-1; D is ambiguous. The germline V and J ends were trimmed by 3 bases and 6 bases, with 9 bases remaining between them. The germline V gene has CDR1 LNHDA and CDR2 SQIVND (reference sequence). The CDR3 sequence is 13 residues long. The CDR3 DNA follows: TGTGCCAGTAGTATCGGTTCTTTCAATGAGCAGTTCTTC. It encodes CASSIGSFNEQFF.

The rearrangement uses TRBV5-4 and TRBJ2-1; D is perhaps TRBD2 (5 bases). V was cut by 2 bases and J by 10 bases, with 10 bases left in between. The CDR3 consists of 12 residues. Germline CDR1 reads SGHNT; CDR2 reads YYREEE (reference sequence). The CDR3 loop reads CASSLRDHEQFF. The CDR3 DNA follows: TGTGCCAGCAGCTTACGGGATCACGAGCAGTTCTTC.

This clone was seen a single time. The V gene is TRBV5-1, the J gene TRBJ2-1; D gene uncertain. The ends were cut back, 0 bases at V and 3 bases at J, with 10 bases in the middle. CDR3 size: 15 residues. The V gene's germline CDR1 is SGHRS and CDR2 YFSETQ. Here the CDR3 reads CASSLATLIYNEQFF. In DNA form, the CDR3 reads TGCGCCAGCAGCTTGGCCACCCTTATCTACAATGAGCAGTTCTTC.

This chain links TRBV2 with TRBJ1-5, with D unresolved. CDR1 is SNHLY, CDR2 FYNNEI, per germline. The CDR3 runs 12 residues. The germline V and J ends were trimmed by 10 bases and 4 bases, with 11 bases remaining between them. The DNA of the CDR3 is TGTGCCACCTCGTATGGGAATCAGCCCCAGCATTTT. Protein product: CATSYGNQPQHF.

The chain joins TRBV7-9 to TRBJ1-1; no reliable D call. Germline V gene lookup returns CDR1 SEHNR and CDR2 FQNEAQ (reference sequence). V shed 2 bases and J shed 2 bases, with 12 bases lying between them. CDR3 length: 15 residues. Here the CDR3 DNA reads TGTGCCAGCAGCTTAAACCGAGAAGCAAACACTGAAGCTTTCTTT. Protein: CASSLNREANTEAFF.

In DNA form, the CDR3 reads TGTGCCAGCAGCTTAGACGGCTTCTATGGCTACACCTTC. Protein sequence: CASSLDGFYGYTF. V gene TRBV7-9 combines with J gene TRBJ1-2; D remains unclear. Looked up from germline, CDR1 is SEHNR and CDR2 is FQNEAQ (reference sequence). The CDR3 has 13 amino acids. V was clipped by 1 base and J by 4 bases, with 7 bases between them.

The rearrangement joins TRBV10-3 to TRBJ2-7; D is undetermined. The germline CDR1 and CDR2 sequences are ENHRY and SYGVKD. This CDR3 comprises 15 residues. V lost 3 bases, J lost 1 base, and 13 bases lay in between. In DNA form, the CDR3 reads TGTGCCATCAGTGACCCGGGCACGGTGTCCTACGAGCAGTACTTC. Translated: CAISDPGTVSYEQYF.

V gene TRBV6-1 combines with J gene TRBJ1-6, with D possibly matching TRBD1 (5 bases). V lost 6 bases, J lost 11 bases, and 14 bases lay in between. CDR1 and CDR2 from the germline V gene are MNHNS and SASEGT. The CDR3 has 13 residues. The CDR3 region is CASRPVGETPLHF. The CDR3 DNA sequence: TGTGCCAGCAGGCCGGTGGGGGAGACACCCCTCCACTTT.

The rearrangement links TRBV7-9 to TRBJ2-1, with 8 bases matching TRBD1. The V gene end was trimmed by 6 bases and the J gene end by 0 bases; junction bases not matched to a gene: 10. CDR1 and CDR2 (germline): SEHNR, FQNEAQ (reference sequence). The CDR3 is made up of 17 amino acids. The DNA of the CDR3 is TGTGCCAGCAGTCGACAGGGGTCCGTCAGCTCCTACAATGAGCAGTTCTTC. This translates into CASSRQGSVSSYNEQFF.

This clone was detected only once. This chain joins TRBV10-1 and TRBJ2-7; TRBD2 aligns across 7 bases. Germline CDR1 WNHNN, CDR2 SYGVQD (reference sequence). The CDR3 extends over 13 amino acids. V was pared by 3 bases and J by 4 bases, with 3 bases of the junction left unmatched. The CDR3 DNA follows: TGCGCCAGCAGTGAAGGTAGCGGGTACGAGCAGTACTTC. The encoded protein is CASSEGSGYEQYF.

The chain is built from TRBV6-6 and TRBJ2-7; 9 bases align to TRBD1. Germline V gene lookup returns CDR1 MNHNY and CDR2 SVGAGI (reference sequence). This CDR3 spans 12 amino acids. The junction had 3 bases not matched to a gene; V was cut back by 6 bases and J by 6 bases. As DNA, the CDR3 is TGTGCCAGCAGGTACAGGGGGCTCGAGCAGTACTTC. This gives the protein CASRYRGLEQYF.

V and J are TRBV6-6 and TRBJ2-4, with D hard to call. This CDR3 region has 16 residues. Trimming stripped 2 bases from V and 0 bases from J, with 11 bases between. Germline V gene data show CDR1 as MNHNY and CDR2 as SVGAGI (reference sequence). The CDR3 bases are TGTGCCAGCAGTTACCCAAACACGGGAGCCAAAAACATTCAGTACTTC. This codes for CASSYPNTGAKNIQYF.

The chain is built from TRBV5-6 and TRBJ1-5; the D is unclear. This CDR3 contains 12 residues. Germline V gives CDR1 SGHDT, CDR2 YYEEEE. Trimming stripped 6 bases from V and 5 bases from J, with 9 bases between. CDR3 sequence reads: CASTKGDQPQHF. In nucleotides, the CDR3 is TGTGCCAGCACCAAGGGTGATCAGCCCCAGCATTTT.

The rearrangement links TRBV6-5 to TRBJ2-1, with a tentative D call TRBD1 (5 bases). Germline CDR1 reads MNHEY; CDR2 reads SVGAGI. CDR3 length: 15 residues. V gave up 2 bases and J gave up 5 bases, with 13 bases separating them. The CDR3 DNA sequence: TGTGCCAGCAGTTACCAAGTTCCAGGGAACAATGAGCAGTTCTTC. Its protein product is CASSYQVPGNNEQFF.

The V call is TRBV6-1, the J call TRBJ2-7; 11 nucleotides align to TRBD2. Germline V lookup: CDR1 MNHNS, CDR2 SASEGT. This CDR3 is 15 amino acids long. Trimming cost V 4 bases and J 0 bases; bases outside gene matches: 2. The CDR3 DNA follows: TGTGCCAGCAGTGTAGCGGGAGGGGCCTCCTACGAGCAGTACTTC. Protein sequence: CASSVAGGASYEQYF.

The V call is TRBV18, the J call TRBJ2-7; weak D call: TRBD2 (5 bases). The CDR3 is 13 amino acids. With 3 bases removed from V and 3 bases from J, the gap between germline ends came to 9 bases. Germline CDR1 and CDR2: KGHSH and LQKENI. The CDR3 spells CASSPAEGYEQYF. DNA of the CDR3: TGTGCCAGCTCACCGGCCGAGGGCTACGAGCAGTACTTC.

The rearrangement links TRBV4-3 to TRBJ1-6, with D possibly being TRBD1 (6 bases). Looked up from germline, CDR1 is LGHNA and CDR2 is YSLEER. Trimming took 0 bases from V and 10 from J, leaving 16 bases between them. The CDR3 is 16 amino acids. DNA for the CDR3: TGCGCCAGCAGCCAAGAAAGGGGGAGGGGACACTCACCCCTCCACTTT. It codes for CASSQERGRGHSPLHF.

This clone was seen a few times. This rearrangement joins TRBV30 to TRBJ1-1; D is perhaps TRBD1 (6 bases). The CDR3 is 13 amino acids. The ends were cut back, 2 bases at V and 0 bases at J, with 7 bases in the middle. Germline values: CDR1 GTSNPN, CDR2 SVGIG (reference sequence). DNA of the CDR3: TGTGCCTGGAGTAGACAGGTGAACACTGAAGCTTTCTTT. Its protein product is CAWSRQVNTEAFF.

The chain joins TRBV5-8 to TRBJ2-1, with 7 bases matching TRBD2. Trimming removed 0 bases from V and 6 bases from J; junction bases left unmatched: 9. Germline V gene sequence: CDR1 SGHTS, CDR2 YDEGEE. The CDR3 spans 16 residues. CDR3 DNA: TGTGCCAGCAGCTTGGTCGGGACTACGAGGCGCAATGAGCAGTTCTTC. Protein sequence: CASSLVGTTRRNEQFF.

The chain couples TRBV7-2 to TRBJ2-6; no definite D call. Trimming left V 1 base short and J 0 bases short, with 7 bases between. The CDR3 runs to 16 residues. Germline CDR1 is SGHTA and CDR2 is FQGNSA. CDR3 residues: CASSLGGVSGANVLTF. CDR3 DNA: TGTGCCAGCAGCTTAGGTGGGGTCTCTGGGGCCAACGTCCTGACTTTC.

This clone was seen more than once but under ten times. The chain carries TRBV7-2 and TRBJ1-5; D is unresolved. This CDR3 contains 15 residues. Germline CDR1 and CDR2: SGHTA and FQGNSA. Trimming shortened V by 6 bases and J by 0 bases, and 12 bases separated the two germline ends. The DNA of the CDR3 is TGTGCCAGCAGTAATACAGCTCATAGCAATCAGCCCCAGCATTTT. This translates into CASSNTAHSNQPQHF.

The gene calls are TRBV4-2 and TRBJ1-2, with 10 bases that match TRBD1. CDR3 size: 16 residues. Germline V CDR1 and CDR2: LGHNA, YNFKEQ. V gave up 3 bases and J gave up 2 bases; unmatched junction bases: 6. The CDR3 DNA is TGTGCCAGCAGCCAGGATGGGACAGGGGAGAACTATGGCTACACCTTC. It is translated as CASSQDGTGENYGYTF.

V is TRBV7-2 and J is TRBJ1-1; possibly TRBD1 for D (6 bases). The CDR3 totals 14 residues. Trimming removed 3 bases from V and 3 bases from J, with 11 bases in between. CDR1 and CDR2 (germline): SGHTA, FQGNSA. This CDR3 reads CASSFWGRDTEAFF. CDR3 coding DNA: TGTGCCAGCAGCTTCTGGGGGCGGGACACTGAAGCTTTCTTT.

The V and J genes are TRBV4-3 and TRBJ1-2; D call uncertain. V lost 2 bases and J 0 bases, leaving 7 bases between the germline ends. CDR3 length equals 14 residues. Germline-derived CDR1 and CDR2 are LGHNA and YSLEER. CDR3 DNA sequence: TGCGCCAGCAGCCAAAGTCCCTCTAACTATGGCTACACCTTC. Protein: CASSQSPSNYGYTF.

This clone was observed a single time. The junction does not match germline at one end; this may be a read error. Other DNA sequences of this sample code for an identical CDR3. The J gene is TRBJ2-2, the V gene TRBV6-5; TRBD1 matches at 12 bases. The germline V gene encodes CDR1 MNHEY and CDR2 SVGAGI. This CDR3 has 15 amino acids. For the CDR3, the DNA is TGCGCCAGCAGTCCGGGACAGGGGGCCGGCGGGGAGCTGTTTTTT. Amino acid sequence: CASSPGQGAGGELFF.

The chain links TRBV12-1 to TRBJ1-3. TRBV12-1 is marked as a pseudogene. The CDR3 has 14 amino acids. CDR3: CASSFGVFTNTIYF. DNA for the CDR3: TGTGCCAGCAGCTTTGGGGTTTTTACGAACACCATATATTTT.